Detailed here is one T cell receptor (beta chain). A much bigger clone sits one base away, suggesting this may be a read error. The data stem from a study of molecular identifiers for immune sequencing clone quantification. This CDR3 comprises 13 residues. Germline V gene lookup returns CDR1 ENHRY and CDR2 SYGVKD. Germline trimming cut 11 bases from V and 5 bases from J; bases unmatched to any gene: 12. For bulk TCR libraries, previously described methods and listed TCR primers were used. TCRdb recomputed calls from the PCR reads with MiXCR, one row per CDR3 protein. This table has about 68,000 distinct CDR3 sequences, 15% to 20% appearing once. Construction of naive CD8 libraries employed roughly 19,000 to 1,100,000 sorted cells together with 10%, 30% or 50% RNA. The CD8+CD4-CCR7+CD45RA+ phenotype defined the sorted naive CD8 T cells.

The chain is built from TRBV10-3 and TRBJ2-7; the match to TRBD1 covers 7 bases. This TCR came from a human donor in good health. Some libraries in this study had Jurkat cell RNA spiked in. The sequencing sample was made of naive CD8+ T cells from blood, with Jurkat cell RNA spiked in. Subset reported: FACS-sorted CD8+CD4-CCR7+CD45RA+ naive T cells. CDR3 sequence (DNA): TGTGCCTCACGACAGGGCTCCGACCACGAGCAGTACTTC. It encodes CASRQGSDHEQYF.